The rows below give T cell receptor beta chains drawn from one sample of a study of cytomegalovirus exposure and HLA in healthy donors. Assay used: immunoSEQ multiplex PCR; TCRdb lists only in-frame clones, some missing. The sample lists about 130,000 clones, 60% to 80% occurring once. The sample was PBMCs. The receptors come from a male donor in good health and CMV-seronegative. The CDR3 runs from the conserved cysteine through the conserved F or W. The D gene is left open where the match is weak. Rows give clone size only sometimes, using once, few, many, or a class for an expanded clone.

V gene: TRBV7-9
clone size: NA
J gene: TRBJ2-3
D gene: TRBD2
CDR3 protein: CATPKRGGHFTDTQYF
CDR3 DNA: TGTGCCACCCCAAAGCGCGGGGGGCATTTCACAGATACGCAGTATTTT

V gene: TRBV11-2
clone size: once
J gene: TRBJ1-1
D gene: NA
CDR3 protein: CASSRQTNTEAFF
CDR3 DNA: TGTGCCAGCAGCCGACAGACCAACACTGAAGCTTTCTTT

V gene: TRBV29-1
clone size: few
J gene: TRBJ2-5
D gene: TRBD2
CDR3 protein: CSTAGGGGQRETQYF
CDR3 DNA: TGCAGCACCGCGGGAGGAGGAGGTCAACGGGAGACCCAGTACTTC

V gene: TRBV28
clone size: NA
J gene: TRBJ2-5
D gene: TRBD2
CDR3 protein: CASSASLLAEYQETQYF
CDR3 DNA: TGTGCCAGCAGCGCCTCCCTACTAGCGGAGTACCAAGAGACCCAGTACTTC

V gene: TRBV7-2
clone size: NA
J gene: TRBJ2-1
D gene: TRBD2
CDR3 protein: CASSIPPTSGGIDEQFF
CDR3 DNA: TGTGCCAGCAGCATCCCCCCGACTAGCGGGGGGATCGATGAGCAGTTCTTC

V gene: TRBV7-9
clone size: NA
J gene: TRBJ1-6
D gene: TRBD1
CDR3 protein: CASSLDRGNSPLHF
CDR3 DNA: TGTGCCAGCAGCCTGGACAGGGGTAATTCACCCCTCCACTTT

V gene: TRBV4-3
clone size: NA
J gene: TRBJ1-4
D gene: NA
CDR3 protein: CASSQAFGTTSPNEKLFF
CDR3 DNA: TGCGCCAGCAGCCAAGCCTTCGGGACAACCTCTCCTAATGAAAAACTGTTTTTT

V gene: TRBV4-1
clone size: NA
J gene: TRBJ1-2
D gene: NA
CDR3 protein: CASSQALTGYYGYTF
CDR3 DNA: TGCGCCAGCAGCCAAGCCTTGACGGGTTACTATGGCTACACCTTC

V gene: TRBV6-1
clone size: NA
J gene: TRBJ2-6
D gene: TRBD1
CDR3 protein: CATAPRGPGANVLTF
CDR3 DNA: TGTGCCACCGCCCCCAGGGGGCCTGGGGCCAACGTCCTGACTTTC

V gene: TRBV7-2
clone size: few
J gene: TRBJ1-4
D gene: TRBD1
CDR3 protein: CASSPGTASTNEKLFF
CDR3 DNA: TGTGCCAGCAGCCCTGGGACAGCTTCAACTAATGAAAAACTGTTTTTT

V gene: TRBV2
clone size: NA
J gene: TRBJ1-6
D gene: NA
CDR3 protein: CASSEQGSSSYNSPLHF
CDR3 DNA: TGTGCCAGCAGTGAGCAGGGGAGTAGCTCCTATAATTCACCCCTCCACTTT

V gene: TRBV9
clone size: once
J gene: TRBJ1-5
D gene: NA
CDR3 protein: CASSVAGGGNQPQHF
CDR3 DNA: TGTGCCAGCAGCGTAGCTGGGGGCGGGAATCAGCCCCAGCATTTT

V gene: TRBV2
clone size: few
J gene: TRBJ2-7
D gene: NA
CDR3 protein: CASSEAVKGGEQYF
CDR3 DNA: TGTGCCAGCAGTGAAGCGGTCAAAGGGGGCGAGCAGTACTTC

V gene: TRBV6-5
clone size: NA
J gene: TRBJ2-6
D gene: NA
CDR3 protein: CASSPIESGANVLTF
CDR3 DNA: TGTGCCAGCAGTCCAATCGAGTCCGGGGCCAACGTCCTGACTTTC

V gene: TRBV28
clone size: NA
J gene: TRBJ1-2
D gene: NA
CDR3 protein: CASSLEWYGYTF
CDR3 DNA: TGTGCCAGCTCTTTAGAATGGTATGGCTACACCTTC

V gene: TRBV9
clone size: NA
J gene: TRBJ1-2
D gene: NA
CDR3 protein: CASSLSHPGDGYTF
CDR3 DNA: TGTGCCAGCAGCCTTTCACACCCCGGGGATGGCTACACCTTC

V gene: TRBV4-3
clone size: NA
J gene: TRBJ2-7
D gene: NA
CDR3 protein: CASSQSRGGVGEQYF
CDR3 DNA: TGCGCCAGCAGCCAATCTAGGGGGGGTGTCGGCGAGCAGTACTTC

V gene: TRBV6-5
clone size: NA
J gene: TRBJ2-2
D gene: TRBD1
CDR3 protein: CASSPGQSSGELFF
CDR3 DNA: TGTGCCAGCAGCCCGGGACAGTCGTCCGGGGAGCTGTTTTTT

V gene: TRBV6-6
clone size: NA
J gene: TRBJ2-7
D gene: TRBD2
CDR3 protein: CASSPSSGGGTYEQYF
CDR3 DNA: TGTGCCAGCAGCCCCTCCTCTGGCGGGGGTACTTACGAGCAGTACTTC

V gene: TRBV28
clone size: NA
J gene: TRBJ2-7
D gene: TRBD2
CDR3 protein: CASQPQGLVSHEQYF
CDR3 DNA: TGTGCCAGCCAGCCTCAGGGACTAGTGAGCCACGAGCAGTACTTC

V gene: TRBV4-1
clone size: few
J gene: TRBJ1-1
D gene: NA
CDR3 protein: CASSRITRTTEAFF
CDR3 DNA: TGCGCCAGCAGCCGAATAACGCGAACTACTGAAGCTTTCTTT

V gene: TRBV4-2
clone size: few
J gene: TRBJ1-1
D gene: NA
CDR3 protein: CASSQDWRVGHSEAFF
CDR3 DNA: TGTGCCAGCAGCCAAGATTGGAGGGTAGGGCACTCTGAAGCTTTCTTT

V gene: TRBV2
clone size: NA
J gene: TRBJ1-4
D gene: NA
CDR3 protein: CASSDQGFKEKLFF
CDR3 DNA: TGTGCCAGCAGTGACCAGGGGTTTAAGGAAAAACTGTTTTTT

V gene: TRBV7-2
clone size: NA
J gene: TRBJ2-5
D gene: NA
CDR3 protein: CASTDYLEETQYF
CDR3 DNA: TGTGCCAGCACCGACTACTTAGAAGAGACCCAGTACTTC